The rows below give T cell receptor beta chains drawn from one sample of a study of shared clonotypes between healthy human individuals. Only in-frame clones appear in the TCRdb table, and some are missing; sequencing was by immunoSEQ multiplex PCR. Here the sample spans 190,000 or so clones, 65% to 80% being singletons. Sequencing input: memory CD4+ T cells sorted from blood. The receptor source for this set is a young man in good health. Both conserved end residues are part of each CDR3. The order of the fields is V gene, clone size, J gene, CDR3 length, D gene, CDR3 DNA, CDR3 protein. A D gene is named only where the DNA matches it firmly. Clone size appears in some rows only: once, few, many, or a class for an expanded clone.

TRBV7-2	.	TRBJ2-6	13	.	TGTGCCAGCAGCTTGACTGGGGCCAACGTCCTGACTTTC	CASSLTGANVLTF
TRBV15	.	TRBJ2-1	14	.	TGTGCCACCAGCAGACTAGAGGAGGACAATGAGCAGTTCTTC	CATSRLEEDNEQFF
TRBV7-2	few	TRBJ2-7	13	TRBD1	TGTGCCAGCAGCGGTCGACAGGGCTACGAGCAGTACTTC	CASSGRQGYEQYF
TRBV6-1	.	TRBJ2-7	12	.	TGTGCCAGCAGTCTAGAGTCCTACGAGCAGTACTTC	CASSLESYEQYF
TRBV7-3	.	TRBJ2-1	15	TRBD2	TGTGCCAGCAGCTTAATGCCAGCGGGATCCAATGAGCAGTTCTTC	CASSLMPAGSNEQFF
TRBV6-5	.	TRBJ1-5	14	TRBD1	TGTGCCAGCAGAACTGACAGGGTAGGTCAGCCCCAGCATTTT	CASRTDRVGQPQHF
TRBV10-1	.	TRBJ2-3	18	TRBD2	TGCGCCAGCAGTGAGTCTGTAGCGGGAGCTTCTAGCACAGATACGCAGTATTTT	CASSESVAGASSTDTQYF
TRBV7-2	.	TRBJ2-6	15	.	TGTGCCAGCAGCTTGGGGGCCCTTGGGGCCAACGTCCTGACTTTC	CASSLGALGANVLTF
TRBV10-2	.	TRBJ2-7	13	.	TGCGCCAGCAGTGAGTATCTGACCTACGAGCAGTACTTC	CASSEYLTYEQYF
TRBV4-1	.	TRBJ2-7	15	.	TGCGCCAGCAGCCCAAGAACTGGGTTGGGCAACGAGCAGTACTTC	CASSPRTGLGNEQYF
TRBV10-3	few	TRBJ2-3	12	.	TGTGCCATCGGGCAGCTCACAGATACGCAGTATTTT	CAIGQLTDTQYF
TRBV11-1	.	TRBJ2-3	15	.	TGTGCCAGCAGCCAAGAGCGGAGCTGGGGAGATACGCAGTATTTT	CASSQERSWGDTQYF
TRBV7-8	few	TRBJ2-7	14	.	TGTGCCAGCAGCTTAGCGGAGACTATCGGCGAGCAGTACTTC	CASSLAETIGEQYF
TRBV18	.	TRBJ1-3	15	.	TGTGCCAGCTCACCACGACGGGACCCTGGAAACACCATATATTTT	CASSPRRDPGNTIYF
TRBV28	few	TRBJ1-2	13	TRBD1	TGTGCCAGCAGACAGACAGGGTTGGCTGGCTACACCTTC	CASRQTGLAGYTF
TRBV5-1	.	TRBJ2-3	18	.	TGCGCCAGCAGCTGGGGGGATTTTTGGCGAAGTTCCACAGATACGCAGTATTTT	CASSWGDFWRSSTDTQYF
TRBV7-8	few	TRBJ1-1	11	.	TGTGCCAGCAGAGTGGACACTGAAGCTTTCTTT	CASRVDTEAFF
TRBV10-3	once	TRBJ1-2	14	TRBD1	TGTGCCATCAGTATGGACAGGGCAGGGTATGGCTACACCTTC	CAISMDRAGYGYTF
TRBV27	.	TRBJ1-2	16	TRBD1	TGTGCCAGCAGTACCAACTACGGACAGGGAGACTATGGCTACACCTTC	CASSTNYGQGDYGYTF
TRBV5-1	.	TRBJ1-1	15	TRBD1	TGCGCCAGCAGCGGGGGGACAGGACTGAACACTGAAGCTTTCTTT	CASSGGTGLNTEAFF
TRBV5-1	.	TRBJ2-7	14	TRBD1	TGCGCCACTAAGCCCCCGGGACAGGGTTACGAGCAGTACTTC	CATKPPGQGYEQYF
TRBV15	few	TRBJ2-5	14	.	TGTGCCACCAGCAGAGTCTTCACCCTAGAGACCCAGTACTTC	CATSRVFTLETQYF
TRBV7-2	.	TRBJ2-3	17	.	TGTGCCAGCAGCTCGTCATTAGCCGGCCGTTTCACAGATACGCAGTATTTT	CASSSSLAGRFTDTQYF
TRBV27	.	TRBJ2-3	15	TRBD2	TGTGCCAGCAGTTCAGGACTAGCGCTCACAGATACGCAGTATTTT	CASSSGLALTDTQYF
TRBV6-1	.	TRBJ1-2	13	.	TGTGCCAGCAGTGAAGCGCCTGGGAATGGCTACACCTTC	CASSEAPGNGYTF
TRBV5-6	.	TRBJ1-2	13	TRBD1	TGTGCCAGCACCACTGCGACAGGGGATGGCTACACCTTC	CASTTATGDGYTF
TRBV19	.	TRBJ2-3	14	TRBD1	TGTGCCAGTATTCAGGGACAGGGGGCAGATACGCAGTATTTT	CASIQGQGADTQYF
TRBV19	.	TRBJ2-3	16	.	TGTGCCAGTAGTCGTCAACAGGGTCACGGCACAGATACGCAGTATTTT	CASSRQQGHGTDTQYF
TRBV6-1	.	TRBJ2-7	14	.	TGTGCCAGCAGTGAAAGCTGGACCGACTACGAGCAGTACTTC	CASSESWTDYEQYF
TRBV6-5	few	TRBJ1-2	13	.	TGTGCCAGCAGCAAGAGGACAGACTATGGCTACACCTTC	CASSKRTDYGYTF
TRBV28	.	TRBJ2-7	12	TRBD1	TGTGCCAGCACCGACAGGGTAGATAGGCAGTACTTC	CASTDRVDRQYF